This T cell receptor (beta chain) was sequenced for a study of cytomegalovirus exposure and HLA in healthy donors. Findings and limits, study-wide: Subsequent analysis showed first-cohort TCR clusters tending to co-occur in about 110 validation repertoires. In vitro checks showed that a few CMV-associated chains really do target CMV antigens.

The donors were part of the validation cohort, which consisted of over a hundred subjects and was separate from the first cohort of several hundred subjects. Germline V lookup: CDR1 GTSNPN, CDR2 SVGIG (reference sequence). The CDR3 is 14 amino acids. The V gene end was trimmed by 5 bases and the J gene end by 8 bases; junction bases not matched to a gene: 9. Assay used: immunoSEQ multiplex PCR; TCRdb lists only in-frame clones, some missing. The sample lists fewer than 70,000 clones; over 75% were seen once. Concerning this clone itself: Its antigen is unknown.

Sequencing used PBMCs. This clonotype was sampled from a young man in good health and CMV-seronegative. The chain links TRBV30 to TRBJ1-4; 9 positions agree with TRBD1. The CDR3 spells CAWDRGQGGEKLFF. Written as DNA, the CDR3 is TGTGCCTGGGATCGGGGACAGGGAGGAGAAAAACTGTTTTTT.